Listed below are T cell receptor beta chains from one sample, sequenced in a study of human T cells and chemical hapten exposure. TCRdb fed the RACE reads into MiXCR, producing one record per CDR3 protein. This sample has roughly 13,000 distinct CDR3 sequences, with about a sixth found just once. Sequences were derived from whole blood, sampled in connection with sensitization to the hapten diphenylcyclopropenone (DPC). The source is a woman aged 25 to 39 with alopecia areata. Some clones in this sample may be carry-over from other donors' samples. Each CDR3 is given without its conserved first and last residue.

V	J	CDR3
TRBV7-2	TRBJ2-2	ASSLGNGGELF
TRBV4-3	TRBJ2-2	ASSMGLEVGELF
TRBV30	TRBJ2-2	AWGGTGELF
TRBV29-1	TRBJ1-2	SVKIVGEDT
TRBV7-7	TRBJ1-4	ASSSNRGANEKLF
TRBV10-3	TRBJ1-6	AISAGTSPLH
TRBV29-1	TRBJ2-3	SVRLTDTQY
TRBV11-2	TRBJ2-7	ASSPRQGSYEQY
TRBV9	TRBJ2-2	ASSVPRDTGELF
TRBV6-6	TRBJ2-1	ASSYGDSLG
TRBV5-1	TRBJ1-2	ASSYEINYGYT
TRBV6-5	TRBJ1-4	ASRGTGSRGRNEKLF
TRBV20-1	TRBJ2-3	SATVPTISRGGKSDTQY
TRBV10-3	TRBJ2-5	AIRPGHKGQETQY
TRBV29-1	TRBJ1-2	SAQDRDSGYT
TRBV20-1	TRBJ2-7	SARDSLQGLNYEQY
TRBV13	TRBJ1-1	ASSLEGGGENTEAF
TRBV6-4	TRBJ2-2	ASSVSGTGELF
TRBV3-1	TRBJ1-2	ASSRQTYGYT
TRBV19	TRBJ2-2	ASRFSRGTGELF
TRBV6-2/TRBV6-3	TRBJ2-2	ASSLNWPGELF
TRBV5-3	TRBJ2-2	ARSRTATGELF
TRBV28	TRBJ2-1	ASSSLAGGYNEQF
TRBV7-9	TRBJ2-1	ASSWLGVGEQF
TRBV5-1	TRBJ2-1	ASSPGSTYNEQF
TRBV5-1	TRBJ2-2	ASSKIQGAGELF
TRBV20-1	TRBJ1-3	SASRHNSGNTIY
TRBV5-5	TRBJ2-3	ASSSEGPTDTQY
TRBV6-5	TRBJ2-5	ASSYFKGLSLETQY
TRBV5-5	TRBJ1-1	ASSQKGLPGTEAF
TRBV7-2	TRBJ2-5	ASSLVSGRQETQY
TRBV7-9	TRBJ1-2	ASSLGTSSGYT
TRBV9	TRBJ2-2	ASSVTLAGVNTGELF
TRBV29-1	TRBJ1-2	SGGGDAYGYT
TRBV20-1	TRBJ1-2	SARPPGRGRVGYT